The table lists the clone carrying this T cell receptor (beta chain) with many counts. The target antigen is unknown. Semi-nested PCR with Nested Universal Primer A followed constant-region reverse priming of full-length variable regions. TCRdb passed the 5' RACE reads through MiXCR, listing each CDR3 protein once. The repertoire holds about 62,000 distinct CDR3 sequences, with more than 25% as singletons. This CDR3 contains 14 residues. The V and J ends lost 4 bases and 2 bases respectively, with 10 bases between them. CDR1 is ENHRY and CDR2 is SYGVKD in the germline V gene. Study-level findings and limits: Greatest tumor Treg TCR overlap was with tumor naive CD4+ cells.

This chain uses TRBV10-3 with TRBJ2-3; D is possibly TRBD2 (6 bases). Input material: tumor-infiltrating naive CD4+ T cells sorted from the breast tumor. Stated subset: naive CD4+ T cells, CD4+CD45RA+CD25-. The clonotype was recovered from a female donor with breast cancer. The chain's CDR3 is CAISVGGATDTQYF. Written as DNA, the CDR3 is TGTGCCATCAGTGTAGGCGGGGCCACAGATACGCAGTATTTT.